Presented here are 10 T cell receptor beta chains from one specimen sequenced in a study of blood T cell repertoires in COVID-19. The repertoire was sequenced with immunoSEQ multiplex PCR; TCRdb's copy has only in-frame clones and lacks some. The sample carries 130,000 to 150,000 clones, roughly nine tenths recorded once. Material for sequencing was peripheral blood. The receptors were gathered from a woman in her fifties or sixties with active COVID-19.

V usage is TRBV18 and J usage is TRBJ1-1; D may be TRBD1 (6 bases). V was cut by 2 bases and J by 0 bases, with 10 bases left in between. CDR1 KGHSH and CDR2 LQKENI come from the germline V gene. CDR3 length: 15 amino acids. CDR3: CASSPSWTVNTEAFF. The CDR3 region has the DNA TGTGCCAGCTCACCATCCTGGACAGTGAACACTGAAGCTTTCTTT. Using reference TRBV18 and TRBJ1-1 for the parts outside the CDR3, the full variable domain is NAGVMQNPRHLVRRRGQEARLRCSPMKGHSHVYWYRQLPEEGLKFMVYLQKENIIDESGMPKERFSAEFPKEGPSILRIQQVVRGDSAAYFCASSPSWTVNTEAFFGQGTRLTVV.

This sequence joins TRBV15 and TRBJ2-3; 7 positions agree with TRBD2. From germline, CDR1 is LNHNV and CDR2 YYDKDF (reference sequence). V dropped 3 bases and J dropped 6; count of bases not matched to a gene: 6. The CDR3 contains 14 residues. The DNA of the CDR3 is TGTGCCACCAGCAGTGGCGTGGGGGGGGATACGCAGTATTTT. Its protein is CATSSGVGGDTQYF.

This chain uses TRBV12-3 or TRBV12-4 with TRBJ2-5; D possibly corresponds to TRBD2 (5 bases). Trimming removed 8 bases from V and 4 bases from J, with 11 bases in between. The CDR3 loop spans 12 amino acids. CDR3 residues: CASAGLLETQYF. CDR3 bases: TGTGCCAGCGCCGGACTTTTAGAGACCCAGTACTTC.

This rearrangement joins TRBV4-2 to TRBJ2-7; 9 bases agree with TRBD2. Trimming removed 3 bases from V and 4 bases from J; junction bases left unmatched: 4. Germline V CDR1 and CDR2: LGHNA, YNFKEQ. CDR3 size: 14 residues. The CDR3 region has the DNA TGTGCCAGCAGCCAGGATAGCGGGAGTTACGAGCAGTACTTC. Protein: CASSQDSGSYEQYF.

The chain uses TRBV11-2 and TRBJ2-1, with 10 bases lining up with TRBD2. V gave up 3 bases and J gave up 6 bases; unmatched junction bases: 14. The CDR3 spans 18 residues. The V gene's germline CDR1 is SGHAT and CDR2 FQNNGV. In DNA form, the CDR3 reads TGTGCCAGCAGCTTTCTCTTTAGCGGGAGGTATAGAAGCAATGAGCAGTTCTTC. Its protein product is CASSFLFSGRYRSNEQFF.

The chain joins TRBV14 to TRBJ1-2; 7 positions match TRBD1. V trimming: 4 bases; J trimming: 5 bases; junction bases outside the gene matches: 10. The CDR3 loop spans 15 amino acids. Germline V gives CDR1 SGHDN, CDR2 FVKESK. CDR3 residues: CASSPPGQRGYGYTF. The CDR3 DNA reads as TGTGCCAGCAGCCCCCCGGGACAGAGGGGTTATGGCTACACCTTC.

J is TRBJ2-5 and V is TRBV7-3, with TRBD2 matching over 7 bases. Germline V gene lookup returns CDR1 SGHTA and CDR2 FQGTGA. Unmatched junction bases numbered 7, after V lost 5 bases and J lost 7 bases. The CDR3 is 13 residues long. CDR3 residues: CASSPGLVGTQYF. For the CDR3, the DNA is TGTGCCAGCAGCCCAGGACTAGTCGGGACCCAGTACTTC. Based on the CDR3 plus reference TRBV7-3 and TRBJ2-5, the full variable domain is GAGVSQTPSNKVTEKGKYVELRCDPISGHTALYWYRQSLGQGPEFLIYFQGTGAADDSGLPNDRFFAVRPEGSVSTLKIQRTERGDSAVYLCASSPGLVGTQYFGPGTRLLVL.

This chain joins TRBV6-5 and TRBJ2-5; TRBD2 matches at 8 bases. V trimming: 5 bases; J trimming: 6 bases; junction bases outside the gene matches: 11. The CDR3 runs 15 residues. The germline gives CDR1 MNHEY, CDR2 SVGAGI. For the CDR3, the DNA is TGTGCCAGCAGTCCCCCGGGAGGGCACTGGAAGACCCAGTACTTC. Encoded protein: CASSPPGGHWKTQYF.

The rearrangement uses TRBV28 and TRBJ1-1, with D unresolved. CDR1 and CDR2 (germline): MDHEN, SYDVKM. The CDR3 consists of 13 residues. V was cut by 7 bases and J by 0 bases, with 9 bases left in between. The CDR3 region has the DNA TGTGCCAGCACCCCGAGGGTGAACACTGAAGCTTTCTTT. Translated: CASTPRVNTEAFF.

The V and J genes are TRBV27 and TRBJ2-1; TRBD1 matches at 7 bases. CDR3 size: 16 residues. CDR1 MNHEY and CDR2 SMNVEV come from the germline V gene (reference sequence). The junction had 4 bases not matched to a gene; V was cut back by 1 base and J by 1 base. The CDR3: CASSLYGTESYNEQFF. CDR3 DNA: TGTGCCAGCAGTTTATATGGGACAGAATCCTACAATGAGCAGTTCTTC.